In its sample, the clone carrying this T cell receptor beta chain was seen a few times. Its matching antigen is unknown. The sample carries other DNA sequences with the same CDR3. The record originates from a study of beta chain features in type 1 diabetes. General observations from the study: Any role of HLA type in TCRB rearrangement remained unresolved here.

The CDR3 has 16 residues. Per germline, CDR1 SEHNR and CDR2 FQNEAQ (reference sequence). V lost 5 bases and J lost 0; bases outside the gene matches: 6. The entirety of the isolated RNA underwent reverse transcription, so expressed TCRB transcripts were sequenced. Libraries were prepared by immunoSEQ multiplex PCR; TCRdb keeps only in-frame clonotypes and omits some of them. The data show fewer than 400,000 clones, 6.5% to 10% seen once. Sorting based on CD45RO/CCR7/CD25/CD127/CD95/CD27 separated CD4+ naive, central memory, regulatory and stem cell-like memory cells. The V call is TRBV7-9, the J call TRBJ1-5, with 8 nucleotides matching TRBD1. This sequence originates from a young woman in good health. The material sequenced was central memory CD4+ T cells from blood. CDR3 nucleotides: TGTGCCAGCAGCCCCGGACAGGGAGATAGCAATCAGCCCCAGCATTTT. It yields the protein CASSPGQGDSNQPQHF.